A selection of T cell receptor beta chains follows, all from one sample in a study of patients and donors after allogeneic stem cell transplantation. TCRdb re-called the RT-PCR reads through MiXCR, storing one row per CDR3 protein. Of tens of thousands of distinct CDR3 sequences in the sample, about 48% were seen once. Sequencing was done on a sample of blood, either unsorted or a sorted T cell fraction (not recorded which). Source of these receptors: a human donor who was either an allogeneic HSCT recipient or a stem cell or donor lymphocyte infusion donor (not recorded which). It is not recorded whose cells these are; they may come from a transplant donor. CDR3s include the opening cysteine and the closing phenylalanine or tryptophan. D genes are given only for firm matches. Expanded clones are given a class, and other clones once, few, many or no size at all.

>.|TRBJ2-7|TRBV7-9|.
TGTGCCAGCAGCCTAGATACGGGACGGACGTCTGAGGAGCAGTACTTC
CASSLDTGRTSEEQYF
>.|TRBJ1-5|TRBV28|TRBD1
TGTGCCAGCAGGATGGACAGGGGCGATCAGCCCCAGCATTTT
CASRMDRGDQPQHF
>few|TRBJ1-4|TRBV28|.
TGTGCCAGCAGTTTGTGGGGTGAAAAACTGTTTTTT
CASSLWGEKLFF
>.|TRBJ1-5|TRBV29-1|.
TGCAGCGTTGCCCAGGGCGCCCATTTGGAGCCCCAGCATTTT
CSVAQGAHLEPQHF
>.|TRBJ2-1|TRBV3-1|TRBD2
TGTGCCAGCAGCCAAATGGGACTAGCGGGAGGGAAGGCCTACAATGAGCAGTTCTTC
CASSQMGLAGGKAYNEQFF
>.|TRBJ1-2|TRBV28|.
TGTGCCAGCCGGGAGGGGGTCGGCTACACCTTC
CASREGVGYTF
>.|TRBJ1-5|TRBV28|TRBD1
TGTGCCAGCAACTTGGGTGGACAGGGTAATCAGCCCCAGCATTTT
CASNLGGQGNQPQHF
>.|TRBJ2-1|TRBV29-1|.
TGCAGCGTGGAGACAGGAACCAATGAGCAGTTCTTC
CSVETGTNEQFF
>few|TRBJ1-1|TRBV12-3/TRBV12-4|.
TGTGCCAGCAGTTTGTTTAGGGCAATGAACACTGAAGCTTTCTTT
CASSLFRAMNTEAFF
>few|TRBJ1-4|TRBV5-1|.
TGCGCCAGCAGCCTCGGACCACTGGAGGAAAAACTGTTTTTT
CASSLGPLEEKLFF
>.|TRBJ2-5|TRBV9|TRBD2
TGTGCCAGCAGCGTAGGTGGTAGCGGGAGTTGGGAGACCCAGTACTTC
CASSVGGSGSWETQYF
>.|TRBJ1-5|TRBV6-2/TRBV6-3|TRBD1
TGTGCCAGCAGTTATCCCGACAGGGACCTTCAGCCCCAGCATTTT
CASSYPDRDLQPQHF
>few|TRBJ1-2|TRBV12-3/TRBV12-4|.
TGTGCCAGCAGGTCACAGGGAGCTGGCTACACCTTC
CASRSQGAGYTF
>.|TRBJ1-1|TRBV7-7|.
TGTGCTAGCAGCGCAATACAGGATTTGACTGAAGCTTTCTTT
CASSAIQDLTEAFF
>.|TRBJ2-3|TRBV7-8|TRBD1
TGTGCCAGCAGCTCGGGGACAGTTAGCACAGATACGCAGTATTTT
CASSSGTVSTDTQYF
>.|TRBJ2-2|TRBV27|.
TGTGCCAGCAGTTTAAACCCTTTCATCGCCGGGGAGCTGTTTTTT
CASSLNPFIAGELFF
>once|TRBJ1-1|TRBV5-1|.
TGCGCCAGCAGCTTGGGGGTACGAGGGCTGGACACTGAACCTTTCTTT
CASSLGVRGLDTEPFF
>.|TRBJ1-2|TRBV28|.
TGTGCCAGCACCTCATATAGGGGTTGGGGCTACACCTTC
CASTSYRGWGYTF
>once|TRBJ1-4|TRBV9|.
TGTGCCAGCAGCCCCAGGACGTCTTCTAATGAAAAACTGTTTTTT
CASSPRTSSNEKLFF
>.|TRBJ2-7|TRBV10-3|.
TGTGCCATCGGTATGAACGAGCAGTACTTC
CAIGMNEQYF
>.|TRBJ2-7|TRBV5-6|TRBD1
TGTGCCAGCAGCTTCCAGGGGGAAGGCTACGAGCAGTACTTC
CASSFQGEGYEQYF
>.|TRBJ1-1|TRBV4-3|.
TGCGCCAGCAGCCAACTGACGGGGAACACTGAAGCTTTCTTT
CASSQLTGNTEAFF
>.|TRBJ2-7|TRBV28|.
TGTGCCAGCAGTTTTGCGGCGGACTACGAGCAGTACTTC
CASSFAADYEQYF
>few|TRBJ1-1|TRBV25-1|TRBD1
TGTGCCAGCAGGGACAGGGGGCGCTGGGCCGGTGAAGCTTTCTTT
CASRDRGRWAGEAFF
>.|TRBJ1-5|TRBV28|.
TGTGCCAGCAGTTTAAAAGTGTGGCCCCAGCATTTT
CASSLKVWPQHF
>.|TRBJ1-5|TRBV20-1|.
TGCAGTGCTATAAGGGGTGGCAATCAGCCCCAGCATTTT
CSAIRGGNQPQHF
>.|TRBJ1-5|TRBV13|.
TGTGCCAGCAGCTTAGGGGGGACCAATCAGCCCCAGCATTTT
CASSLGGTNQPQHF
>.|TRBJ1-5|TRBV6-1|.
TGTGCCAGCAGTGAAGAGGTTTGGAATCAGCCCCAGCATTTT
CASSEEVWNQPQHF
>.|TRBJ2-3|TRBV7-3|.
TGTGCCAGCAGCGTCACAGGGTGGGCCGCAGATACGCAGTATTTT
CASSVTGWAADTQYF
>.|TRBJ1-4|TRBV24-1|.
TGTGCCACCAGTGAGAGGAGCGGGTATCCTAATGAAAAACTGTTTTTT
CATSERSGYPNEKLFF
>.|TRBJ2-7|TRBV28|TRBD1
TGTGCCAGCAGTGGTGAGGGACAGAGCTCCTACGAGCAGTACTTC
CASSGEGQSSYEQYF
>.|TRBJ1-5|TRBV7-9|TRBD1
TGTGCCAGCAGCTTAGACGGGGGACAGGGCACCCGGCCCCAGCATTTT
CASSLDGGQGTRPQHF
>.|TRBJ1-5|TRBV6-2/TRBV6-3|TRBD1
TGTGCCAGCAGTTACTCGCCGGGACAGGGGCCCAGCCAGCCCCAGCATTTT
CASSYSPGQGPSQPQHF
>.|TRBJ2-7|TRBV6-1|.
TGTGCCAGCAGTTCAACCCTGACAATCTACGAGCAGTACTTC
CASSSTLTIYEQYF
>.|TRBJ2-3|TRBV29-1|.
TGCAGCGTTGCCGCAGTTATCACAGATACGCAGTATTTT
CSVAAVITDTQYF
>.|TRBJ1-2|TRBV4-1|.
TGCGCCAGCAGCCTAAAGGGTCCTCCCGGGACGGTCTATGGCTACACCTTC
CASSLKGPPGTVYGYTF
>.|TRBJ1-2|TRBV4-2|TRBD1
TGTGCCAGCAGCCCCCAGAGGGGACAGGCGATCCTTAACTATGGCTACACCTTC
CASSPQRGQAILNYGYTF
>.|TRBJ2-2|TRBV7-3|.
TGTGCCAGCAGTTCAGCGGGTGACACCGGGGAGCTGTTTTTT
CASSSAGDTGELFF
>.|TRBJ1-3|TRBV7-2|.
TGTGCCAGCAGCCCCAGCCTACAGGGCCCCTCTGGAAACACCATATATTTT
CASSPSLQGPSGNTIYF
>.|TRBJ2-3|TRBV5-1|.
TGCGCCAGCAGCTTGGCCCGTCAGGGGATTCTCACAGATACGCAGTATTTT
CASSLARQGILTDTQYF
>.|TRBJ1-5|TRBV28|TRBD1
TGTGCCAGCAGAGGGGGATTAGGACAGGGGAATCAGCCCCAGCATTTT
CASRGGLGQGNQPQHF
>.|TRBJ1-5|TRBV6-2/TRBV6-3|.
TGTGCCAGCAGTTACGGTCCTGTGCCCCAGCATTTT
CASSYGPVPQHF
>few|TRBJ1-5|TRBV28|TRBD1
TGTGCCAGCAGTCCAGGACAGGGTACTCAGCCCCAGCATTTT
CASSPGQGTQPQHF
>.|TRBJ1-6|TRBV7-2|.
TGTGCCAGCAGCTTATTTACGGATTCACCCCTCCACTTT
CASSLFTDSPLHF
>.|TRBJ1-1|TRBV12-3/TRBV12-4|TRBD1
TGTGCCAGCACCTTGACAGGGATTGTCTCTGAAGCTTTCTTT
CASTLTGIVSEAFF
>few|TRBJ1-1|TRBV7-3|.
TGTGCCAGCAGCTTAACGGGGTACACTGAAGCTTTCTTT
CASSLTGYTEAFF
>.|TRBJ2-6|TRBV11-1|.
TGTGCCAGCAGCGGCGTTGGGGGTGGGGCCAACGTCCTGACTTTC
CASSGVGGGANVLTF
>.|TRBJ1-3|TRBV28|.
TGTGCCAGCAGTTCTCCCTCAGGGCTAGGATCTGGAAACACCATATATTTT
CASSSPSGLGSGNTIYF
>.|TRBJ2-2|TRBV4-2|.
TGTGCCAGCAGCCCTCCCCTCTGGATGAACACCGGGGAGCTGTTTTTT
CASSPPLWMNTGELFF
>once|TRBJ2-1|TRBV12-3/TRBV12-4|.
TGTGCCAGCAGTTTAAACAATGAGCAGTTCTTC
CASSLNNEQFF
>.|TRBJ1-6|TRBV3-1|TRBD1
TGTGCCAGCAGCCAAGGACAGGGTAATTCACCCCTCCACTTT
CASSQGQGNSPLHF
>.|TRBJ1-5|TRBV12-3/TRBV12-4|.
TGTGCCAGCAGCCCGCGGGAGGTAGGCAATCAGCCCCAGCATTTT
CASSPREVGNQPQHF
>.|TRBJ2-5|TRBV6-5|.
TGTGCCAGCAGCGGATTTAGGAGGGCAGAGACCCAGTACTTC
CASSGFRRAETQYF
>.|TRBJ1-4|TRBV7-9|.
TGTGCCAGCAGGGATGGGGCTTCTAATGAAAAACTGTTTTTT
CASRDGASNEKLFF
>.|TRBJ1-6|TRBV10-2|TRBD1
TGCGCCAGCAGATGGACAGGGGGATATAATTCACCCCTCCACTTT
CASRWTGGYNSPLHF
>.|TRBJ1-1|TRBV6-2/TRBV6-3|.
TGTGCCAGCAGTAGGACCTACAGGGCCCGGTTGAACACTGAAGCTTTCTTT
CASSRTYRARLNTEAFF
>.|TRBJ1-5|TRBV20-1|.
TGCAGTGCACCATTGTCGGCCAGCAATCAGCCCCAGCATTTT
CSAPLSASNQPQHF
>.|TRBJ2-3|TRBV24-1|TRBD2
TGTGCCACCAGTGATTCCCGGACTAGCGGCACAGATACGCAGTATTTT
CATSDSRTSGTDTQYF
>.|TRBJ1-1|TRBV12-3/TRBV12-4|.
TGTGCCAGCAGTTGGGGGGAAGTCGCTGAAGCTTTCTTT
CASSWGEVAEAFF
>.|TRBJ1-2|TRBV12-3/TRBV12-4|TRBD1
TGTGCCAGCAGTTTTGGACAGGACGATCGCTACACCTTC
CASSFGQDDRYTF